This TCR beta chain came from a study of CD8+CD57+ T cells in acquired aplastic anemia (dated by TCRdb to the late 2010s). With regard to the full study: On average, sorted CD4+ and CD8+ cells yielded around 3.5 ug of extracted DNA, with a range of roughly 0.18 to 30 ug. A CD8+CD57+ expansion meant a frequency higher than the mean frequency seen in healthy subjects.

This clonotype was observed a few times. Its binding antigen is unknown. No base quality values were provided; no much bigger clone lies one nucleotide off. Flow cytometry had shown CD8+CD57+ cell expansion in the patients selected for sequencing. Severe acquired aplastic anemia was diagnosed in all patients according to International Study of Aplastic Anemia and Agranulocytosis and Camitta criteria. At the time blood was sampled, none of the patients had received any therapy. The study deep-sequenced TCR repertoires of sorted CD4+ and CD8+ blood T cells from severe aplastic anemia patients and healthy subjects. Patients were enrolled in the USA under clinicaltrials.gov protocols 00001620, 01623167, 00001397, 00071045, 00081523 and 00961064. Ficoll-Paque density gradient centrifugation was used to isolate peripheral blood mononuclear cells. CD4+ and CD8+ T cells were sorted by FACS or magnetic beads before DNA extraction.

Overall study outcomes, separate from this receptor: No significant difference in CD8+ Simpson's diversity was found between patients and healthy controls (P=0.060). Roughly 30 CD8+ CDR3 sequences were found to be shared between patients and controls, but these sequences appeared to be highly expressed in patients and within the immunodominant clones of the patients.

The germline V gene supplies CDR1 SGHTA and CDR2 FQGNSA. V is shortened by 3 bases, J by 5 bases, and the region joining them spans 11 bases. The CDR3, cysteine through phenylalanine, is 15 amino acids long. The CDR3 DNA has 45 bases and is translated from base 1. Genomic DNA served as template for TCR beta VDJ combination and CDR3 sequence profiling. An Illumina HiSeq 2000 was the platform used for TCR repertoire sequencing. The source study handled its data this way. TRBV/TRBJ rearrangement plots, CDR3 size and DJ length profiles, and Simpson's diversity index were used to assess repertoires. The most abundant DNA sequence in the deep sequencing data was defined as the immunodominant clone. CDR3 amino acid sequences were screened for sharing across subjects and compared with published repertoires and the VDJdb database. TCRdb reanalyzed the raw reads on its own, using fastp at Q25 for trimming and MiXCR for clone calling, and kept in-frame beta chains. Each entry is one CDR3 protein sequence, shown with its most common DNA and genes. TCRdb, rather than the study authors, made the V and J calls. For this sample there are more than 200,000 distinct CDR3 sequences; about half appear just once. The ten top clones hold just under 20% of the sample.

The chain uses TRBV7-2 and TRBJ1-6; 5 matching bases give a weak D call of TRBD1. The sequenced sample consisted of sorted CD4+, CD8+, or CD8+CD57+ T cells (not recorded which) from PBMCs. This clonotype was sampled from a human donor with aplastic anemia. At the DNA level, the sequence is TGTGCCAGCAGCTTGGCCGGCAGGGATAATTCACCCCTCCACTTT. Its coded protein is CASSLAGRDNSPLHF.